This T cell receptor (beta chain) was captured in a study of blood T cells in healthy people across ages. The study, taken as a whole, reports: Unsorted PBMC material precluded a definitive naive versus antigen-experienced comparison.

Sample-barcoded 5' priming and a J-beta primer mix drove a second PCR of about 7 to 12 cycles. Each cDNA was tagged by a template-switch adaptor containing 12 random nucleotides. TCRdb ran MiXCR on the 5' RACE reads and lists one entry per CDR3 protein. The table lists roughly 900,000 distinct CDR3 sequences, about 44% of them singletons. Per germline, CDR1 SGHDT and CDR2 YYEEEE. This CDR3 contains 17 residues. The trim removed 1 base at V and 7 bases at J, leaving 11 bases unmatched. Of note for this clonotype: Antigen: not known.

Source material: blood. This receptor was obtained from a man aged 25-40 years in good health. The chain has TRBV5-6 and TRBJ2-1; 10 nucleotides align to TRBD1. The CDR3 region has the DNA TGTGCCAGCAGCTTGACCCGACAGGGGGCCTCTCGGAATGAGCAGTTCTTC. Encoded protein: CASSLTRQGASRNEQFF.